This record covers a single T cell receptor (beta chain). Germline loops: CDR1 SGHDT, CDR2 YYEEEE. The CDR3 runs 13 residues. Trimming pared 3 bases from V and 4 bases from J, leaving 11 bases between. TCRdb processed the 5' RACE reads anew with MiXCR; each CDR3 protein has one entry. The table records roughly 6,600 distinct CDR3 sequences, over 45% of them present only once. The source of this sequence is a female donor with breast cancer. The V and J genes are TRBV5-6 and TRBJ2-7; perhaps TRBD1 as D (5 bases). Sequencing used tumor-infiltrating memory CD4+ T cells sorted from the breast tumor. This sample's subset: memory CD4+ T cells, CD4+CD45RO+CD25-. CDR3 bases: TGTGCCAGCAGCTCCGCAGGGTTTTACGAGCAGTACTTC. Protein: CASSSAGFYEQYF.